Listed below are T cell receptor beta chains from one sample, sequenced in a study of T cell repertoires in cytomegalovirus infection. One entry per CDR3 protein results from TCRdb running MiXCR on the reads. The data contain tens of thousands of distinct CDR3 sequences, about 26% of them singletons. Antigen specificity for these receptors is unknown. Sequencing was performed on CD8+ T cells from cultured PBMCs, taken from culture after CMV antigen stimulation. The receptor source for this set is a human donor in good health (CMV status not recorded). Some clones in this sample may be carry-over from other donors' samples. CDR3s include the opening cysteine and the closing phenylalanine or tryptophan. Fields, in order: V gene, clone size, J gene, D gene, CDR3 protein, CDR3 DNA. D genes are given only for firm matches. Expanded clones get a size class; other rows say once, few or many, or leave the size out.

>TRBV7-6|many|TRBJ2-7|TRBD2
CASSLVIGGDEQYF
TGTGCCAGCAGCTTAGTGATCGGGGGGGACGAGCAGTACTTC
>TRBV27|many|TRBJ1-4|TRBD1
CASSTVTGDEKLFF
TGTGCCAGCAGTACCGTTACAGGGGATGAAAAACTGTTTTTT
>TRBV7-2|many|TRBJ1-3|NA
CASSRDSGSGNTIYF
TGTGCCAGCAGCCGGGACTCGGGATCTGGAAACACCATATATTTT
>TRBV7-9|many|TRBJ1-4|NA
CASSLEGSNEKLFF
TGTGCCAGCAGCTTAGAAGGATCTAATGAAAAACTGTTTTTT
>TRBV4-3|NA|TRBJ2-1|TRBD2
CASSHAGEWEQFF
TGCGCCAGCAGCCACGCGGGAGAATGGGAGCAGTTCTTC
>TRBV12-3/TRBV12-4|NA|TRBJ2-2|TRBD2
CASSPSAGPTGELFF
TGTGCCAGCAGTCCCTCAGCGGGACCCACCGGGGAGCTGTTTTTT
>TRBV7-6|NA|TRBJ2-7|NA
CASSLAVGDEQYF
TGTGCCAGCAGCTTAGCGGTAGGAGACGAGCAGTACTTC
>TRBV7-3|few|TRBJ2-1|NA
CASSSTAGDEQFF
TGTGCCAGCAGCTCCACGGCGGGTGATGAGCAGTTCTTC
>TRBV7-9|NA|TRBJ2-1|NA
CASSLLLGNEQFF
TGTGCCAGCAGCTTATTGCTCGGGAATGAGCAGTTCTTC
>TRBV2|NA|TRBJ1-6|TRBD1
CASRTGTGDNSPLHF
TGTGCCAGCAGGACCGGGACAGGAGACAATTCACCCCTCCACTTT
>TRBV5-6|few|TRBJ2-3|NA
CASSLDPLVADTQYF
TGTGCCAGCAGCTTGGACCCACTAGTTGCAGATACGCAGTATTTT
>TRBV19|NA|TRBJ2-7|NA
CASSILGGTYEQYF
TGTGCCAGTAGTATATTAGGGGGGACCTACGAGCAGTACTTC
>TRBV27|NA|TRBJ1-2|NA
CASWGSGDLNGYTF
TGTGCCAGCTGGGGATCGGGGGACCTCAATGGCTACACCTTC
>TRBV7-2|many|TRBJ2-1|NA
CASSLAGIQGDNEQFF
TGTGCCAGCAGCTTAGCCGGGATACAGGGAGACAATGAGCAGTTCTTC
>TRBV6-1|NA|TRBJ2-7|NA
CASSWGREQYF
TGTGCCAGCAGCTGGGGGCGGGAGCAGTACTTC
>TRBV6-2/TRBV6-3|few|TRBJ1-6|TRBD1
CASSYLSGGNSPLHF
TGTGCCAGCAGTTACTTGTCAGGGGGGAATTCACCCCTCCACTTT
>TRBV10-3|NA|TRBJ1-2|TRBD1
CAISEGQGASGYTF
TGTGCCATCAGCGAAGGACAGGGGGCCAGTGGCTACACCTTC
>TRBV5-1|NA|TRBJ1-1|NA
CASSVGNTEAFF
TGCGCCAGCAGCGTCGGGAACACTGAAGCTTTCTTT